The sample holds many counts of the clone carrying this TCR beta chain. Its antigen remains unidentified. These data belong to a study of metastatic and nonmetastatic thyroid tumors. On the study more broadly: Repertoires were compared across blood and tumor or nodule tissue from malignant and benign thyroid patients. Whole-study results and caveats: In blood and tumor, TCR beta diversity was reportedly significantly higher in malignant thyroid tumors than in benign nodules.

In the source study's methods: Using the CDR3 differences seen across clinicopathological groups, the authors built a distant-metastasis classifier for papillary thyroid cancer, which was meant to discriminate distant-metastatic patients. TCRdb used MiXCR to call clones anew from the PCR reads. The V and J calls come from TCRdb's annotation, not from the publication. The repertoire holds about 27,000 clones, with roughly 15% as singletons. Before thyroid surgery, none of the patients had received any treatment. This CDR3 contains 12 residues. V was cut by 1 base and J by 5 bases, with 5 bases left in between. Germline loops: CDR1 SGHVS, CDR2 FNYEAQ.

The sequencing sample was made of blood. The chain carries TRBV7-6 and TRBJ2-5, with unresolved D. The sequence came from a male donor with papillary thyroid cancer or a benign thyroid nodule (not recorded which). Some clones in this sample may be carry-over from other donors' samples. CDR3 sequence (DNA): TGTGCCAGCAGCTTAGGGTCGGAGACCCAGTACTTC. This sequence encodes CASSLGSETQYF. Using reference TRBV7-6 and TRBJ2-5 for the parts outside the CDR3, the full variable domain is GAGVSQSPRYKVTKRGQDVALRCDPISGHVSLYWYRQALGQGPEFLTYFNYEAQQDKSGLPNDRFSAERPEGSISTLTIQRTEQRDSAMYRCASSLGSETQYFGPGTRLLVL.